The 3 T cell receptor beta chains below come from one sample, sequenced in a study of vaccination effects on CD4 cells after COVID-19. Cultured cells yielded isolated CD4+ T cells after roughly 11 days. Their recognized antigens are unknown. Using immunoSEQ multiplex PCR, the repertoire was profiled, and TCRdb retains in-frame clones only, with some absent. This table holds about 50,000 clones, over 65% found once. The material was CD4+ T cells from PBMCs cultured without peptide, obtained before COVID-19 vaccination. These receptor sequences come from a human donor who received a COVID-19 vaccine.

The CDR3 DNA reads as TGCGCCAGCAGCCGCGGACAGGGGATGGACACTGAAGCTTTCTTT. Translated: CASSRGQGMDTEAFF. The chain couples TRBV5-1 to TRBJ1-1; 9 bases are shared with TRBD1. The CDR3 totals 15 residues. Unmatched junction bases numbered 7, after V lost 4 bases and J lost 3 bases. CDR1 and CDR2 (germline): SGHRS, YFSETQ.

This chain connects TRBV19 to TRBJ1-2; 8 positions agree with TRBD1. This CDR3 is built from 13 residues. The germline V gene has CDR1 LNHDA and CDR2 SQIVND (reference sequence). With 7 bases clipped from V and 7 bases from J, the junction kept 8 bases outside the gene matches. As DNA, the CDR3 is TGTGCCAGTAAGGTGGACAGGGTTGTTGGCTACACCTTC. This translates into CASKVDRVVGYTF.

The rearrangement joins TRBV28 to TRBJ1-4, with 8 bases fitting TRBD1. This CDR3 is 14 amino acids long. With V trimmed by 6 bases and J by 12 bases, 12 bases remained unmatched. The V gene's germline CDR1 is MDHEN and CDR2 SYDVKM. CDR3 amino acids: CASRGGGQGMELFF. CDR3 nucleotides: TGTGCCAGCAGGGGGGGAGGACAGGGTATGGAACTGTTTTTT.